This T cell receptor (beta chain) is drawn from a study of a mutant IDH1 vaccine in newly diagnosed glioma. Overall study context: Onset of vaccination occurred 4-6 weeks following radiotherapy alone, or with temozolomide cycles. Findings and caveats of the study: Vaccine-induced responses were seen in about 93% of patients, spanning several MHC alleles.

Noted time point: week 47, end of study. Vaccinated patients received 300 ug of mutant IDH1 20-mer peptide per dose, with topical imiquimod. There were eight vaccinations for patients, given in weeks 1, 3, 5, 7, 11, 15, 19 and 23. Trimming left V 11 bases short and J 4 bases short, with 11 bases between. The germline gives CDR1 MNHNY, CDR2 SVGAGI (reference sequence). This CDR3 contains 11 residues. Data came from immunoSEQ multiplex PCR; TCRdb stores just in-frame clones and leaves some out. The table includes tens of thousands of clones, 75% to 95% detected once. Worth noting for this clone: Its antigen is not identified.

This TCR derives from a woman between 40 and 55 years old with glioma. The genes are TRBV6-6 and TRBJ1-1; no firm D call. This sample comprised PBMCs, obtained from a glioma patient whose treatment included an IDH1 peptide vaccine. Here the CDR3 reads CASAGFTEAFF. DNA of the CDR3: TGTGCCTCCGCGGGGTTCACTGAAGCTTTCTTT.